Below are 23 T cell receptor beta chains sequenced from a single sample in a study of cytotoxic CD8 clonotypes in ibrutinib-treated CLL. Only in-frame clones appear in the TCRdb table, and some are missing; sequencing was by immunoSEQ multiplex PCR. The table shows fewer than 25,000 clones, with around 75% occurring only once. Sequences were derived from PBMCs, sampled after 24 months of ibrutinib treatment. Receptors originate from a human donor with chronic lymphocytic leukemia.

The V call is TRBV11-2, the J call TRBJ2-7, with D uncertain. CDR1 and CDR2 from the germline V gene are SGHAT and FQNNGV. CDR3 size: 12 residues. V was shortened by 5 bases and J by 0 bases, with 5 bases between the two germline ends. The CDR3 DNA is TGTGCCAGCAGCCTTACCTCCTACGAGCAGTACTTC. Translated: CASSLTSYEQYF.

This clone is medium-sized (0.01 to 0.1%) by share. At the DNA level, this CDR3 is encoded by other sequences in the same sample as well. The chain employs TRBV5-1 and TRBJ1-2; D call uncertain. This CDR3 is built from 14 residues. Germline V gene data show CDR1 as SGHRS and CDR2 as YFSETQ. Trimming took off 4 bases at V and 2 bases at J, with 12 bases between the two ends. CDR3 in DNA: TGCGCCAGCAGCCTGTCGGACGGGAACTATGGCTACACCTTC. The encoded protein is CASSLSDGNYGYTF.

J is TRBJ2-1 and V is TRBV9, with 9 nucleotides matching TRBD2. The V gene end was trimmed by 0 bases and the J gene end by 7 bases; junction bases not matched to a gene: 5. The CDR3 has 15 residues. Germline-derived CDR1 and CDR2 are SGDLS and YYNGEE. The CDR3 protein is CASSVVLAGTNEQFF. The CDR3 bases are TGTGCCAGCAGCGTAGTCCTAGCGGGGACGAATGAGCAGTTCTTC.

Written as DNA, the CDR3 is TGTGCCAGCAGTTCCGGGGGATTGGGGACGAACACTGAAGCTTTCTTT. This sequence encodes CASSSGGLGTNTEAFF. J is TRBJ1-1 and V is TRBV27; TRBD1 might be the D (5 bases). Germline V CDR1 and CDR2: MNHEY, SMNVEV (reference sequence). The CDR3 is made up of 16 amino acids. V lost 4 bases and J 1 base, leaving 16 bases between the germline ends.

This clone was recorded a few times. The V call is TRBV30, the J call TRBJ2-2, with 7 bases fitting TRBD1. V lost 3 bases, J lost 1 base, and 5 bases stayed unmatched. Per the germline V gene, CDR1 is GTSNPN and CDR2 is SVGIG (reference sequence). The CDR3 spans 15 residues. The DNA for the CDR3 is TGTGCCTGGAGCCCGGGACAGAGGAACACCGGGGAGCTGTTTTTT. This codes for CAWSPGQRNTGELFF.

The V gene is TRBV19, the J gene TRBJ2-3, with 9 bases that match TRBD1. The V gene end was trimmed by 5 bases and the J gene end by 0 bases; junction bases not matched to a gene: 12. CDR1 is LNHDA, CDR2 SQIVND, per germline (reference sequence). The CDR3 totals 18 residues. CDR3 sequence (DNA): TGTGCCAGTAGTCCCCGACGGGGACAGGGTAAAAGCACAGATACGCAGTATTTT. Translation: CASSPRRGQGKSTDTQYF.

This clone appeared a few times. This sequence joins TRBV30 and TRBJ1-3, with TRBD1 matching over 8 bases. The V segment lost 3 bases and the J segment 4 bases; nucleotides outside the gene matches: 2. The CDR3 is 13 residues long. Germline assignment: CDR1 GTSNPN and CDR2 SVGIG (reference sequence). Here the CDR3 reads CAWSGDRGNTIYF. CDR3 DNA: TGTGCCTGGAGCGGGGACAGGGGAAACACCATATATTTT.

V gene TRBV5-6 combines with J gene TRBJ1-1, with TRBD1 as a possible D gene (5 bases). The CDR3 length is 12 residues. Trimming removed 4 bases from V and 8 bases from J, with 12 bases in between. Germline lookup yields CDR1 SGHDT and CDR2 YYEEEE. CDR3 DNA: TGTGCCAGCAGCCCGGGGACGGAAGAAGCTTTCTTT. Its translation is CASSPGTEEAFF.

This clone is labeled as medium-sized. Here the CDR3 DNA reads TGTGCCAGTAGTATGACGGGTAACACTGAAGCTTTCTTT. It is translated as CASSMTGNTEAFF. This chain joins TRBV19 and TRBJ1-1; D not resolved. The CDR3 loop spans 13 amino acids. Germline V gives CDR1 LNHDA, CDR2 SQIVND (reference sequence). Trimming left V 3 bases short and J 2 bases short, with 7 bases between.

Here the CDR3 reads CASSTRTATNEKLFF. The CDR3 nucleotides read TGTGCCAGTAGTACCCGGACAGCCACTAATGAAAAACTGTTTTTT. V and J are TRBV19 and TRBJ1-4; perhaps TRBD1 as D (6 bases). This CDR3 region has 15 residues. Trimming stripped 4 bases from V and 2 bases from J, with 11 bases between. Germline V CDR1 and CDR2: LNHDA, SQIVND (reference sequence).

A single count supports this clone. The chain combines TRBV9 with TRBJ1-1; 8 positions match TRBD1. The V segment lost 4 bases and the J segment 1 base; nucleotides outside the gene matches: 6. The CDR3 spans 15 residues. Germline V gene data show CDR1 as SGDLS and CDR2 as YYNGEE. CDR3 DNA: TGTGCCAGCAGCCCGGGGGGGACAGGGAACACTGAAGCTTTCTTT. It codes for CASSPGGTGNTEAFF. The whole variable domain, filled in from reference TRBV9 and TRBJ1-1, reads DSGVTQTPKHLITATGQRVTLRCSPRSGDLSVYWYQQSLDQGLQFLIQYYNGEERAKGNILERFSAQQFPDLHSELNLSSLELGDSALYFCASSPGGTGNTEAFFGQGTRLTVV.

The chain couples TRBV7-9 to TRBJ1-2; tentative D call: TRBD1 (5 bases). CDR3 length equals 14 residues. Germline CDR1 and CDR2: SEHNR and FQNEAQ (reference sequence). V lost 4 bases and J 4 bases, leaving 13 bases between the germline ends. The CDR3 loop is CASSSEARGYGYTF. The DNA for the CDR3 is TGTGCCAGCAGCTCCGAGGCGAGGGGCTATGGCTACACCTTC.

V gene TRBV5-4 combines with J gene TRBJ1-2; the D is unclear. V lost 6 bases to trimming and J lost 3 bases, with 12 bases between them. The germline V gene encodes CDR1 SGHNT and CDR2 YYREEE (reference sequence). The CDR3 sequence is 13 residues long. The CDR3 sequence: CASTLGGYYGYTF. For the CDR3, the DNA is TGTGCCAGCACCCTGGGTGGTTACTATGGCTACACCTTC.

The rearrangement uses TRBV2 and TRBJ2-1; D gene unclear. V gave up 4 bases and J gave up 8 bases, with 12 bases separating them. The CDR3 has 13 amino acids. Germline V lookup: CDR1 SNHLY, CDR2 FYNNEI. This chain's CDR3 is CASSALSRHEQFF. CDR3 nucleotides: TGTGCCAGCAGTGCCCTCTCAAGGCATGAGCAGTTCTTC.

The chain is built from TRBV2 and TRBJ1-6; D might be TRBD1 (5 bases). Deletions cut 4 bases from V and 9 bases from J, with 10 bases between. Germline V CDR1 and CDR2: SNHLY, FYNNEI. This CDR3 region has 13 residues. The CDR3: CASSGQGGSPLHF. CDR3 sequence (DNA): TGTGCCAGCAGTGGGCAGGGAGGTTCACCCCTCCACTTT.

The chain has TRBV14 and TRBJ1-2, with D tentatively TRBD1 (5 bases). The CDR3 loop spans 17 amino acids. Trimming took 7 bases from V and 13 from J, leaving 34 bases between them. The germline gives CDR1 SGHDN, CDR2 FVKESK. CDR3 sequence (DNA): TGTGCCAGCACCTCATCAGGGAAGAGCCCCACACTAGATTCCTCCACCTTC. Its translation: CASTSSGKSPTLDSSTF.

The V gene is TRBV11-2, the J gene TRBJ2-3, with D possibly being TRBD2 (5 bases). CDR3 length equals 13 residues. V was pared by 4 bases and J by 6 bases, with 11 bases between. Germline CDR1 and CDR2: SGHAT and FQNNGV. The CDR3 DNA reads TGTGCCAGCAGCTCAGTTAGAGGGGATACGCAGTATTTT. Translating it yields CASSSVRGDTQYF.

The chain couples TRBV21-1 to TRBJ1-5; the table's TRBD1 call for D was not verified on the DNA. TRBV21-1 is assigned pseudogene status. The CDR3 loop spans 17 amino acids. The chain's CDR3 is CASSNHGDRTSNQPQHF. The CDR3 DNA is TGTGCCAGCAGCAACCATGGGGACAGGACTAGCAATCAGCCCCAGCATTTT.

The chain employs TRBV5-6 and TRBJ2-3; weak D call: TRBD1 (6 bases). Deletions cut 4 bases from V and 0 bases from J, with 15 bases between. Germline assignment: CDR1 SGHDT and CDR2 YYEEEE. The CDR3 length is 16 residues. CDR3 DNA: TGTGCCAGCAGCCCGATGACAGGATTTAGCACAGATACGCAGTATTTT. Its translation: CASSPMTGFSTDTQYF.

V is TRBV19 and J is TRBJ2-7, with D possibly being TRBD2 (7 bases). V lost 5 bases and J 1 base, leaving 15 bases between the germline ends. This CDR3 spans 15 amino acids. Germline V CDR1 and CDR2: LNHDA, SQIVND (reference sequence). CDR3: CASSLNREGSYEQYF. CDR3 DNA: TGTGCCAGTAGTTTGAACAGGGAGGGATCCTACGAGCAGTACTTC.

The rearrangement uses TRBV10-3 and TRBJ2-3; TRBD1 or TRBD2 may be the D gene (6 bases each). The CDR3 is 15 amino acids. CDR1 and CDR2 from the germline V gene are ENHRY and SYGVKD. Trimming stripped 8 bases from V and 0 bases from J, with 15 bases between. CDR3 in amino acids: CAILAGHPSTDTQYF. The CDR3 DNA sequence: TGTGCCATCCTTGCGGGACACCCAAGCACAGATACGCAGTATTTT.

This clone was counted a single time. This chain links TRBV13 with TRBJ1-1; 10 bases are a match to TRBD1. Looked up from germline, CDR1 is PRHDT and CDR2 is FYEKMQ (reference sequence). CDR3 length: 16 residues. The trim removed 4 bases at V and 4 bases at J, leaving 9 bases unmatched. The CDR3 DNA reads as TGTGCCAGCAGCTCCTCCGGACAGGGGGTGGGCACTGAAGCTTTCTTT. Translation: CASSSSGQGVGTEAFF.

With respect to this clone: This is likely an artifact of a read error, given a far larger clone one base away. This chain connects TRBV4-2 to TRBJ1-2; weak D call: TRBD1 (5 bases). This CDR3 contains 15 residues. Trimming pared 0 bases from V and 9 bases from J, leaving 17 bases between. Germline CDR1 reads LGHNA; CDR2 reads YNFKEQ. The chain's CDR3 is CASSQDPGPLWSYTF. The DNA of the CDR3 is TGTGCCAGCAGCCAAGACCCGGGACCCCTATGGAGCTACACCTTC.